The 6 T cell receptor beta chains presented below share a single source sample, sequenced in a study of T-cell memory formation after mild COVID-19. TCRdb re-called the 5' RACE reads through MiXCR, storing one row per CDR3 protein. This sample has hundreds of thousands of distinct CDR3 sequences; roughly 17% occur once, and the top ten carry around 12%. Sequencing input: PBMCs or a T cell subset sorted from them (not recorded which). The source is an adult woman who had mild COVID-19 (a few samples of this study predate the infection). Cell type and time point are not known.

Only a few counts were recorded for this clonotype. The chain joins TRBV25-1 to TRBJ2-7, with a possible D match to TRBD1 (5 bases). V was pared by 2 bases and J by 0 bases, with 11 bases between. This CDR3 contains 15 residues. In germline, CDR1 is MGHDK, CDR2 SYGVNS. The CDR3 coding sequence is TGTGCCAGCAGTGAAAAGGGGATCACCTCCTACGAGCAGTACTTC. Amino acid sequence: CASSEKGITSYEQYF.

The sample holds a few counts of this clonotype. J is TRBJ2-7 and V is TRBV5-1; TRBD1 might be the D (7 bases). This CDR3 contains 17 residues. V lost 0 bases and J 6 bases, leaving 22 bases between the germline ends. Looked up from germline, CDR1 is SGHRS and CDR2 is YFSETQ. The CDR3 sequence: CASSLVAGQLEIREQYF. Here the CDR3 DNA reads TGCGCCAGCAGCTTGGTTGCGGGACAGCTGGAAATTCGCGAGCAGTACTTC.

The chain carries TRBV24-1 and TRBJ2-1; D not certain. Trimming cost V 4 bases and J 1 base, with 4 bases left between them. Germline V gives CDR1 KGHDR, CDR2 SFDVKD. The CDR3 runs to 13 residues. DNA of the CDR3: TGTGCCACCAGTGAAAATTCCTACAATGAGCAGTTCTTC. It codes for CATSENSYNEQFF.

The rearrangement uses TRBV6-2 or TRBV6-3 and TRBJ2-2, with 9 bases that match TRBD2. Looked up from germline, CDR1 is MNHEY and CDR2 is SVGEGT. With V trimmed by 11 bases and J by 3 bases, 13 bases remained unmatched. The CDR3 contains 16 residues. In DNA form, the CDR3 reads TGTGCCGCGACCGGCGGTAGCGGGAGTCACACCGGGGAGCTGTTTTTT. Protein product: CAATGGSGSHTGELFF.

This clonotype was recorded a few times. This chain uses TRBV5-5 with TRBJ2-7; a possible D gene is TRBD1 (5 bases). This CDR3 is built from 13 residues. Germline V gene sequence: CDR1 SGHKS, CDR2 YYEKEE (reference sequence). V dropped 4 bases and J dropped 7 bases, with 15 bases sitting between them. DNA of the CDR3: TGTGCCAGCAGCGGCGGCACCAGGGCGGAGCAGTACTTC. Protein: CASSGGTRAEQYF. The variable domain in full, with the rest retrieved from reference TRBV5-5 and TRBJ2-7, is DAGVTQSPTHLIKTRGQQVTLRCSPISGHKSVSWYQQVLGQGPQFIFQYYEKEERGRGNFPDRFSARQFPNYSSELNVNALLLGDSALYLCASSGGTRAEQYFGPGTRLTVT.

The chain has TRBV20-1 and TRBJ2-5; D remains ambiguous. In germline, CDR1 is DFQATT, CDR2 SNEGSKA (reference sequence). CDR3 length equals 13 residues. V was clipped by 3 bases and J by 5 bases, with 13 bases between them. As DNA, the CDR3 is TGCAGTGCTAGGGAACAAAATAGGGAGACCCAGTACTTC. As protein: CSAREQNRETQYF.